This T cell receptor beta chain was sequenced for a study of T cell responses to AZD1222 COVID-19 vaccine. Study-wide results and caveats: Baseline seropositives among AZD1222 recipients totaled only 5 to 7. Scientists sampled the repertoires only once the peak T cell response had passed.

Repertoires were generated with immunoSEQ multiplex PCR, while TCRdb's copy carries only in-frame clones and drops some. The sample lists about 180,000 clones, about 87% occurring once. A remark on this clone: The target antigen is unknown.

The receptor was isolated from an adult who received the MenACWY meningococcal vaccine as a control. This specimen was peripheral blood, taken 28 days after the second dose of the MenACWY control vaccine.

The CDR3 sequence: CASSQAGTAYEQYF. The CDR3 region has the DNA TGTGCCAGCAGCCAGGCCGGGACAGCCTACGAGCAGTACTTC. The V gene is TRBV28, the J gene TRBJ2-7, with 7 bases fitting TRBD1. Losses at the gene ends were 6 bases for V and 2 bases for J; bases not matched to a gene: 7. Germline CDR1 is MDHEN and CDR2 is SYDVKM. The CDR3 length is 14 residues.